These 4 T cell receptor beta chains were all obtained from the same sample, sequenced in a study of blood T cells in healthy people across ages. Next came a second PCR, run for about 6 to 11 cycles, which used a sample-barcoded 5' primer along with a J-beta primer mix. Each CDR3 protein gets one entry after TCRdb re-called the 5' RACE reads with MiXCR. The sample contains around 870,000 distinct CDR3 sequences, 29% of which appear only once. Sequenced material: blood. Receptors originate from a woman older than 75 in good health.

In its sample, this clonotype was seen many times. The chain recombines TRBV9 with TRBJ1-2, with 7 bases identical to TRBD1. CDR1 and CDR2 from the germline V gene are SGDLS and YYNGEE. CDR3 length equals 14 residues. V shed 4 bases, J shed 4 bases, and the junction held 7 bases outside the gene matches. For the CDR3, the DNA is TGTGCCAGCAGCATCGAGGGGGCTTCCTATGGCTACACCTTC. As protein: CASSIEGASYGYTF.

This clonotype appeared many times. The chain has TRBV7-2 and TRBJ1-2; D possibly corresponds to TRBD1 (6 bases). Germline V gene data show CDR1 as SGHTA and CDR2 as FQGNSA. V was clipped by 5 bases and J by 12 bases, with 16 bases between them. The CDR3 has 12 residues. DNA of the CDR3: TGTGCCAGCAGCAAGGGGGGAGGCCCGGACACCTTC. Protein: CASSKGGGPDTF. The entire variable domain, with the rest obtained from reference TRBV7-2 and TRBJ1-2, is as follows: GAGVSQSPSNKVTEKGKDVELRCDPISGHTALYWYRQSLGQGLEFLIYFQGNSAPDKSGLPSDRFSAERTGGSVSTLTIQRTQQEDSAVYLCASSKGGGPDTFGSGTRLTVV.

This clonotype has more than one count but fewer than ten. A much larger clone lies one base from this, so it may be a read error. The V gene is TRBV3-1, the J gene TRBJ2-7; no clear D gene. The CDR3 length is 13 residues. The V gene's germline CDR1 is LGHDT and CDR2 YNNKEL (reference sequence). The V and J ends lost 2 bases and 7 bases respectively, with 12 bases between them. In nucleotides, the CDR3 is TGTGCCAGCAGCCAACGGGCTATCAATGAGCAGTACTTC. Translated, it gives CASSQRAINEQYF.

This clonotype has a single count. Being one base from a much bigger clone, this may be a read error. This chain connects TRBV6-6 to TRBJ1-2, with no clear D. Germline V gene lookup returns CDR1 MNHNY and CDR2 SVGAGI (reference sequence). The CDR3 runs to 14 residues. The CDR3 DNA is TGTACCAGCAGAAAAGAGGTGGGGTCCTATGGCTACACCTTC. Residues: CTSRKEVGSYGYTF.